Listed below are T cell receptor beta chains from one sample, sequenced in a study of T-cell memory formation after mild COVID-19. TCRdb itself ran the 5' RACE reads through MiXCR, one entry per CDR3 protein. The data show fewer than 250,000 distinct CDR3 sequences, with around 30% seen just once and roughly 11% held by the top ten. The sample comprised PBMCs or a T cell subset sorted from them (not recorded which). The receptors originated from an adult woman who had mild COVID-19 (a few samples of this study predate the infection). Cell type and time point are not known. Each CDR3 is given with its conserved first and last residue. Each record gives: V gene, clone size, J gene, D gene, CDR3 DNA, CDR3 protein. The D gene is left open where the match is weak. Size tells how often a clone was seen (once, few, many) or the class of an expanded clone, and some rows leave it out.

v_call: TRBV12-3/TRBV12-4; clone_size: -; j_call: TRBJ1-1; d_call: -; cdr3_nt: TGTGCCAGCAGTTTGAGCGGATGGAATGAAGCTTTCTTT; cdr3_aa: CASSLSGWNEAFF
v_call: TRBV19; clone_size: -; j_call: TRBJ1-5; d_call: -; cdr3_nt: TGTGCCAGTACTCCAGACGGACACGGCAATCAGCCCCAGCATTTT; cdr3_aa: CASTPDGHGNQPQHF
v_call: TRBV5-4; clone_size: few; j_call: TRBJ2-2; d_call: TRBD2; cdr3_nt: TGTGCCAGCAGCCATAAACCCTTAGCGGGAGCGAACACCGGGGAGCTGTTTTTT; cdr3_aa: CASSHKPLAGANTGELFF
v_call: TRBV20-1; clone_size: many; j_call: TRBJ2-3; d_call: TRBD2; cdr3_nt: TGCAGTGCAACCCCCCCCGGGACTAGCGCGGGATACACAGATACGCAGTATTTT; cdr3_aa: CSATPPGTSAGYTDTQYF
v_call: TRBV29-1; clone_size: -; j_call: TRBJ2-1; d_call: -; cdr3_nt: TGCAGCGTTGATTGGGGGGACCGTTACAATGAGCAGTTCTTC; cdr3_aa: CSVDWGDRYNEQFF
v_call: TRBV19; clone_size: few; j_call: TRBJ2-7; d_call: -; cdr3_nt: TGTGCCAGTAGTCGCTGGTTGGGGCCATACGAGCAGTACTTC; cdr3_aa: CASSRWLGPYEQYF
v_call: TRBV7-2; clone_size: few; j_call: TRBJ2-7; d_call: TRBD2; cdr3_nt: TGTGCCAGCAGCGAACTCCCCGGGAGGCTCTACGAGCAGTACTTC; cdr3_aa: CASSELPGRLYEQYF
v_call: TRBV11-2; clone_size: few; j_call: TRBJ1-4; d_call: TRBD1; cdr3_nt: TGTGCCAGCAGCTTAGATCCGGACAGGGATGATGAAAAACTGTTTTTT; cdr3_aa: CASSLDPDRDDEKLFF
v_call: TRBV25-1; clone_size: -; j_call: TRBJ2-1; d_call: -; cdr3_nt: TGTGCCAGCAGTGACTCATCCCCCTTAGACAGGAAAACCTACAATGAGCAGTTCTTC; cdr3_aa: CASSDSSPLDRKTYNEQFF
v_call: TRBV5-5; clone_size: -; j_call: TRBJ2-1; d_call: -; cdr3_nt: TGTGCCAGCAGCGGCCAAGGGGGGAGCGGGGTGGGCTACAATGAGCAGTTCTTC; cdr3_aa: CASSGQGGSGVGYNEQFF
v_call: TRBV15; clone_size: few; j_call: TRBJ2-5; d_call: -; cdr3_nt: TGTGCCACCAGCAGGTACCAAGAGACCCAGTACTTC; cdr3_aa: CATSRYQETQYF
v_call: TRBV2; clone_size: -; j_call: TRBJ1-5; d_call: -; cdr3_nt: TGTGCCAGCAAGGGGGGTAGGGTTAGCAATCAGCCCCAGCATTTT; cdr3_aa: CASKGGRVSNQPQHF
v_call: TRBV7-9; clone_size: few; j_call: TRBJ2-1; d_call: TRBD2; cdr3_nt: TGTGCCAGCAGCCATACCAGCGGGAGGCCCTCCAATGAGCAGTTCTTC; cdr3_aa: CASSHTSGRPSNEQFF
v_call: TRBV7-8; clone_size: -; j_call: TRBJ1-5; d_call: -; cdr3_nt: TGTGCCAGCAGCTTAAAAGACGGCAATCAGCCCCAGCATTTT; cdr3_aa: CASSLKDGNQPQHF
v_call: TRBV27; clone_size: -; j_call: TRBJ2-3; d_call: -; cdr3_nt: TGTGCCAGCAGACAGGGATTCACAGATACGCAGTATTTT; cdr3_aa: CASRQGFTDTQYF
v_call: TRBV7-8; clone_size: -; j_call: TRBJ2-7; d_call: TRBD2; cdr3_nt: TGTGCCAGCAGCTTAGCGGGGGGGACTAGAGCCGGCGAGCAGTACTTC; cdr3_aa: CASSLAGGTRAGEQYF
v_call: TRBV19; clone_size: -; j_call: TRBJ1-4; d_call: -; cdr3_nt: TGTGCCAGTAGTATAGGAATGAGAAAACTGTTTTTT; cdr3_aa: CASSIGMRKLFF
v_call: TRBV20-1; clone_size: -; j_call: TRBJ1-5; d_call: TRBD1; cdr3_nt: TGCAGTGCTAACAGGGGGCACAGCAATCAGCCCCAGCATTTT; cdr3_aa: CSANRGHSNQPQHF
v_call: TRBV29-1; clone_size: -; j_call: TRBJ1-5; d_call: -; cdr3_nt: TGCAGCGTTTCCGGGACGGGGGATCAGCCCCAGCATTTT; cdr3_aa: CSVSGTGDQPQHF
v_call: TRBV19; clone_size: few; j_call: TRBJ2-7; d_call: -; cdr3_nt: TGTGCCAGTAGTACCCATTGGGGCCCAACCTACGAGCAGTACTTC; cdr3_aa: CASSTHWGPTYEQYF
v_call: TRBV29-1; clone_size: -; j_call: TRBJ2-3; d_call: -; cdr3_nt: TGCAGCGTGCTCGGGTATGGCACAGATACGCAGTATTTT; cdr3_aa: CSVLGYGTDTQYF
v_call: TRBV6-2/TRBV6-3; clone_size: few; j_call: TRBJ2-1; d_call: TRBD2; cdr3_nt: TGTGCCAGCAGTTACCTTAGCGGGAGGGCCGGCAATGAGCAGTTCTTC; cdr3_aa: CASSYLSGRAGNEQFF
v_call: TRBV2; clone_size: -; j_call: TRBJ2-7; d_call: -; cdr3_nt: TGTGCCAGCAGTGAGGGGGAGGACTACTCCTACGAGCAGTACTTC; cdr3_aa: CASSEGEDYSYEQYF
v_call: TRBV28; clone_size: few; j_call: TRBJ2-7; d_call: -; cdr3_nt: TGTGCCAGCAGCCTACCACCCCCTCAGTACGAGCAGTACTTC; cdr3_aa: CASSLPPPQYEQYF
v_call: TRBV11-2; clone_size: -; j_call: TRBJ1-6; d_call: TRBD1; cdr3_nt: TGTGCCAGCAGCTTAGATCAGGGACAGGGATCTTCACCCCTCCACTTT; cdr3_aa: CASSLDQGQGSSPLHF
v_call: TRBV5-1; clone_size: few; j_call: TRBJ2-2; d_call: TRBD1; cdr3_nt: TGCGCCAGCAGCATAGACAGGGTCACCGGGGAGCTGTTTTTT; cdr3_aa: CASSIDRVTGELFF
v_call: TRBV6-2/TRBV6-3; clone_size: few; j_call: TRBJ1-1; d_call: -; cdr3_nt: TGTGCCAGCAGTTTCAGGGGATACACTGAAGCTTTCTTT; cdr3_aa: CASSFRGYTEAFF
v_call: TRBV20-1; clone_size: few; j_call: TRBJ2-1; d_call: -; cdr3_nt: TGCAGTGCTTCTCTAGCGATCACTACCTACAATGAGCAGTTCTTC; cdr3_aa: CSASLAITTYNEQFF
v_call: TRBV7-8; clone_size: few; j_call: TRBJ2-7; d_call: TRBD1; cdr3_nt: TGTGCCAGCAGCTTAAGGGACGGGACAGGGGTATCCCTTGGCGGTGAGCAGTACTTC; cdr3_aa: CASSLRDGTGVSLGGEQYF
v_call: TRBV30; clone_size: -; j_call: TRBJ2-1; d_call: -; cdr3_nt: TGTGCCGGCCAAGGGTACGTTGAGCAGTTCTTC; cdr3_aa: CAGQGYVEQFF
v_call: TRBV18; clone_size: -; j_call: TRBJ2-7; d_call: -; cdr3_nt: TGTGCCAGCTCACCCCTGCCCCGTGGTGGCGAGCAGTACTTC; cdr3_aa: CASSPLPRGGEQYF
v_call: TRBV3-1; clone_size: -; j_call: TRBJ1-1; d_call: TRBD1; cdr3_nt: TGTGCCAGCAGTCGACAGGGTCGGGGCACTGAAGCTTTCTTT; cdr3_aa: CASSRQGRGTEAFF
v_call: TRBV5-1; clone_size: -; j_call: TRBJ2-3; d_call: TRBD1; cdr3_nt: TGCGCCAGCAGCTTGGAACAGGGGAGCACAGATACGCAGTATTTT; cdr3_aa: CASSLEQGSTDTQYF
v_call: TRBV20-1; clone_size: few; j_call: TRBJ1-1; d_call: TRBD1; cdr3_nt: TGCAGTGCACAGGGGGCTGTGGGCACTGAAGCTTTCTTT; cdr3_aa: CSAQGAVGTEAFF
v_call: TRBV9; clone_size: -; j_call: TRBJ2-3; d_call: -; cdr3_nt: TGTGCCAGCAGCGTAGCTGTGTCTGGCGGGAGCACAGATACGCAGTATTTT; cdr3_aa: CASSVAVSGGSTDTQYF
v_call: TRBV5-1; clone_size: -; j_call: TRBJ2-5; d_call: -; cdr3_nt: TGCGCCAGCAGCCTAGGAGGGGAAGAGACCCAGTACTTC; cdr3_aa: CASSLGGEETQYF
v_call: TRBV7-2; clone_size: few; j_call: TRBJ2-1; d_call: -; cdr3_nt: TGTGCCAGCAGCTCCCTCCCCCGAGGTGGGCAGTTCTTC; cdr3_aa: CASSSLPRGGQFF
v_call: TRBV4-2; clone_size: -; j_call: TRBJ1-1; d_call: TRBD1; cdr3_nt: TGTGCCAGCAGCCAACGTAGGACAGGGGTGAACACTGAAGCTTTCTTT; cdr3_aa: CASSQRRTGVNTEAFF
v_call: TRBV2; clone_size: -; j_call: TRBJ2-7; d_call: -; cdr3_nt: TGTGCCAGCAGTGACCCTAGTATCTACGAGCAGTACTTC; cdr3_aa: CASSDPSIYEQYF
v_call: TRBV12-3/TRBV12-4; clone_size: few; j_call: TRBJ2-2; d_call: -; cdr3_nt: TGTGCCAGCAGTTTCGCGGTGGGAATTCCCGGGGAGCTGTTTTTT; cdr3_aa: CASSFAVGIPGELFF
v_call: TRBV7-8; clone_size: few; j_call: TRBJ1-1; d_call: -; cdr3_nt: TGTGCCAGCAGCTTAGAACTTAGGACCCTAAACACTGAAGCTTTCTTT; cdr3_aa: CASSLELRTLNTEAFF
v_call: TRBV6-1; clone_size: -; j_call: TRBJ1-2; d_call: TRBD1; cdr3_nt: TGTGCCAGCAAAATCGGACAGGGGGCTAGTGGCTACACCTTC; cdr3_aa: CASKIGQGASGYTF
v_call: TRBV18; clone_size: few; j_call: TRBJ2-7; d_call: -; cdr3_nt: TGTGCCAGCTCAGCTGGACAGTCCTACGAGCAGTACTTC; cdr3_aa: CASSAGQSYEQYF
v_call: TRBV6-6; clone_size: -; j_call: TRBJ2-5; d_call: -; cdr3_nt: TGTGCCAGCAGTTACTTACAGAAAGAGACCCAGTACTTC; cdr3_aa: CASSYLQKETQYF
v_call: TRBV11-1; clone_size: few; j_call: TRBJ2-2; d_call: -; cdr3_nt: TGTGCCAGCAGCCCGGGACGGGCCGGGGAGCTGTTTTTT; cdr3_aa: CASSPGRAGELFF
v_call: TRBV20-1; clone_size: few; j_call: TRBJ2-5; d_call: -; cdr3_nt: TGCAGTGCTCCGAGGGGGGGAGAGACCCAGTACTTC; cdr3_aa: CSAPRGGETQYF
v_call: TRBV10-3; clone_size: -; j_call: TRBJ2-7; d_call: -; cdr3_nt: TGTGCCATCAGTGAGTCAGGGTACGAGCAGTACTTC; cdr3_aa: CAISESGYEQYF
v_call: TRBV12-3/TRBV12-4; clone_size: few; j_call: TRBJ2-7; d_call: TRBD1; cdr3_nt: TGTGCCAGCAGTTGGACAGGGGGGACCTACGAGCAGTACTTC; cdr3_aa: CASSWTGGTYEQYF
v_call: TRBV7-2; clone_size: few; j_call: TRBJ2-7; d_call: TRBD2; cdr3_nt: TGTGCCAGCAGCTCCCGCCCGGGACTAGCGGTATACACCTACGAGCAGTACTTC; cdr3_aa: CASSSRPGLAVYTYEQYF
v_call: TRBV11-2; clone_size: few; j_call: TRBJ2-7; d_call: -; cdr3_nt: TGTGCCAGCAGCTCCCTGAAGGGAGGATCACCGACCTACGAGCAGTACTTC; cdr3_aa: CASSSLKGGSPTYEQYF
v_call: TRBV11-3; clone_size: once; j_call: TRBJ2-1; d_call: -; cdr3_nt: TGTGCCAGCAGCTTAGTGACAGCCGATGAGCAGTTCTTC; cdr3_aa: CASSLVTADEQFF
v_call: TRBV20-1; clone_size: -; j_call: TRBJ2-5; d_call: TRBD2; cdr3_nt: TGCAGTGCTAGGTTTGGACTAGCGGGAGTTGAGACCCAGTACTTC; cdr3_aa: CSARFGLAGVETQYF
v_call: TRBV4-1; clone_size: few; j_call: TRBJ1-4; d_call: -; cdr3_nt: TGCGCCAGCAGCCAGGGACGGGCAACGAATGAAAAACTGTTTTTT; cdr3_aa: CASSQGRATNEKLFF
v_call: TRBV15; clone_size: -; j_call: TRBJ2-3; d_call: -; cdr3_nt: TGTGCCACCAGCAGAGGAGAAGGCACAGATACGCAGTATTTT; cdr3_aa: CATSRGEGTDTQYF
v_call: TRBV20-1; clone_size: few; j_call: TRBJ2-7; d_call: TRBD2; cdr3_nt: TGCAGTGCTTCCCGGGGTAGCGGGGGCCCTAGCTCCTACGAGCAGTACTTC; cdr3_aa: CSASRGSGGPSSYEQYF